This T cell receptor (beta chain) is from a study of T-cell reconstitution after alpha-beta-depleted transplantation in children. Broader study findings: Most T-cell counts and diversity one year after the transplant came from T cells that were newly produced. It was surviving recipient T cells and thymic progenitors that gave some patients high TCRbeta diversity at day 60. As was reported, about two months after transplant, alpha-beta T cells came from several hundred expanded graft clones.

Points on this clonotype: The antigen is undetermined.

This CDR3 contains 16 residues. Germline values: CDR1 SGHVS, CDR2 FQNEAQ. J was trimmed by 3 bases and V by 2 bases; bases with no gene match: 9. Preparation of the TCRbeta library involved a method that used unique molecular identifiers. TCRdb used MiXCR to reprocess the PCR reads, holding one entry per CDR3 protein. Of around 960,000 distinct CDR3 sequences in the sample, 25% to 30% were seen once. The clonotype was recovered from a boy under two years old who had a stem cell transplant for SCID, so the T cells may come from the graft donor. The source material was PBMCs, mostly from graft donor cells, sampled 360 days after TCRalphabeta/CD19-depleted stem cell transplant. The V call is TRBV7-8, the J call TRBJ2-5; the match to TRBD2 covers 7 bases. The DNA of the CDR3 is TGTGCCAGCAGCTTAACGGAGCCTAGCGGTAAAGAGACCCAGTACTTC. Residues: CASSLTEPSGKETQYF. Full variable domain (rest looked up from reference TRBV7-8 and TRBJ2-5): GAGVSQSPRYKVAKRGQDVALRCDPISGHVSLFWYQQALGQGPEFLTYFQNEAQLDKSGLPSDRFFAERPEGSVSTLKIQRTQQEDSAVYLCASSLTEPSGKETQYFGPGTRLLVL.